A single sample is the source of the 18 T cell receptor beta chains below, sequenced in a study of Tregs in tolerant kidney transplant recipients. Clones were sequenced by immunoSEQ multiplex PCR, and TCRdb holds only the in-frame ones, with some missing. The repertoire holds over 50,000 clones, about 83% seen once, with 5.2% in the top ten. Sequenced material: CD4+ T cells from blood. Receptor source: a human donor in good health.

The rearrangement joins TRBV5-1 to TRBJ2-3; D unresolved. CDR3 length: 15 amino acids. Trimming took 6 bases from V and 1 from J, leaving 15 bases between them. Germline V gene lookup returns CDR1 SGHRS and CDR2 YFSETQ. The CDR3 sequence is CASTIEEARTDTQYF. The CDR3 DNA reads TGCGCCAGCACCATAGAGGAAGCCCGCACAGATACGCAGTATTTT.

V gene TRBV4-1 combines with J gene TRBJ2-7; the D is unclear. Trimming shortened V by 3 bases and J by 6 bases, and 12 bases separated the two germline ends. CDR1 is MGHRA, CDR2 YSYEKL, per germline. The CDR3 totals 13 residues. This chain's CDR3 is CASSQASLGEQYF. The CDR3 nucleotides read TGCGCCAGCAGCCAGGCGTCCCTCGGCGAGCAGTACTTC.

Note on this clone: At one of its ends the junction is not consistent with the germline gene, which may arise from a read error. This chain uses TRBV5-1 with TRBJ1-6, with 7 bases matching TRBD1. CDR1 and CDR2 from the germline V gene are SGHRS and YFSETQ. CDR3 length: 14 amino acids. CDR3 sequence: CASRLGQTDSPLHF. CDR3 nucleotide sequence: TGCGCCAGCAGGTTGGGACAGACAGATTCACCCCTCCACTTT.

The genes are TRBV5-1 and TRBJ1-3, with a tentative D call TRBD1 (5 bases). V gave up 2 bases and J gave up 0 bases, with 9 bases separating them. The CDR3 is 15 residues long. The germline V gene encodes CDR1 SGHRS and CDR2 YFSETQ. CDR3 sequence: CASSLGGHSGNTIYF. In DNA, the CDR3 is TGCGCCAGCAGCTTAGGTGGACACTCTGGAAACACCATATATTTT. The full variable domain, in which reference TRBV5-1 and TRBJ1-3 provide the parts outside the CDR3, is KAGVTQTPRYLIKTRGQQVTLSCSPISGHRSVSWYQQTPGQGLQFLFEYFSETQRNKGNFPGRFSGRQFSNSRSEMNVSTLELGDSALYLCASSLGGHSGNTIYFGEGSWLTVV.

The rearrangement uses TRBV30 and TRBJ1-3, with 10 bases lining up with TRBD1. J gave up 5 bases and V 3 bases, and 4 bases lay outside the gene matches. The germline V gene has CDR1 GTSNPN and CDR2 SVGIG (reference sequence). CDR3 length: 14 residues. The CDR3 DNA reads as TGTGCCTGGAGGTGGACAGGGGGAAGAAACACCATATATTTT. Its protein is CAWRWTGGRNTIYF.

The CDR3 DNA sequence: TGTGCCAGCTCACCCTCGACAGCCGGAGGTAATGAGCAGTTCTTC. The encoded protein is CASSPSTAGGNEQFF. The chain recombines TRBV18 with TRBJ2-1, with D perhaps given as TRBD1 or TRBD2 (5 bases each). This CDR3 is 15 amino acids long. The V and J ends lost 3 bases and 7 bases respectively, with 16 bases between them. The germline CDR1 and CDR2 sequences are KGHSH and LQKENI.

This rearrangement joins TRBV2 to TRBJ2-1, with D unresolved. V lost 1 base, J lost 2 bases, and 9 bases lay in between. CDR3 length: 15 amino acids. From germline, CDR1 is SNHLY and CDR2 FYNNEI. In DNA, the CDR3 is TGTGCCAGCAGTGAAGTGGCAGGCCCCTACAATGAGCAGTTCTTC. It is translated as CASSEVAGPYNEQFF.

In DNA form, the CDR3 reads TGCAGTGCAAGTCCGGACAATGAGCAGTTCTTC. This sequence encodes CSASPDNEQFF. The rearrangement joins TRBV20-1 to TRBJ2-1; D remains unclear. The CDR3 is 11 residues long. V lost 6 bases and J lost 5, with 8 bases in between. Germline loops: CDR1 DFQATT, CDR2 SNEGSKA (reference sequence).

The chain joins TRBV23-1 to TRBJ2-3, with D perhaps assigned TRBD1 or TRBD2 (5 bases each). TRBV23-1 is reported as an ORF; its role is uncertain. Trimming removed 0 bases at V and 0 bases at J, with 19 bases between. The CDR3 loop spans 19 amino acids. The CDR3 is CASSQSGPGPPESTDTQYF. CDR3 bases: TGCGCCAGCAGTCAATCCGGGCCGGGACCCCCCGAGAGCACAGATACGCAGTATTTT.

This clone was seen once. CDR3 in DNA: TGCGCCAGCAGCTTGGGGGCGGGAGAGACCCAGTACTTC. Translated: CASSLGAGETQYF. The chain uses TRBV5-1 and TRBJ2-5, with D tentatively TRBD2 (5 bases). The V and J ends lost 0 bases and 4 bases respectively, with 7 bases between them. The CDR3 length is 13 residues. Germline CDR1 reads SGHRS; CDR2 reads YFSETQ.

As DNA, the CDR3 is TGTGCCAGCAGTTGGGCCGAGCACTCCTACGAGCAGTACTTC. It encodes CASSWAEHSYEQYF. The chain links TRBV6-5 to TRBJ2-7; D uncertain. Germline values: CDR1 MNHEY, CDR2 SVGAGI. V was cut by 4 bases and J by 0 bases, with 10 bases left in between. The CDR3 spans 14 residues.

The chain employs TRBV7-2 and TRBJ2-7; 9 bases line up with TRBD2. Germline CDR1 and CDR2: SGHTA and FQGNSA. The V and J ends lost 5 bases and 1 base, in that order; junction bases with no gene match: 3. This CDR3 region has 14 residues. The CDR3 DNA reads TGTGCCAGCAGCATGACTAGCGGATCCTACGAGCAGTACTTC. It encodes CASSMTSGSYEQYF.

The rearrangement uses TRBV7-2 and TRBJ2-3; the D is unclear. Trimming left V 1 base short and J 4 bases short, with 9 bases between. Germline lookup yields CDR1 SGHTA and CDR2 FQGNSA. The length of the CDR3 is 14 residues. The CDR3 nucleotides read TGTGCCAGCAGCTTAGGACCCTCTCCAGATACGCAGTATTTT. This translates into CASSLGPSPDTQYF.

The chain couples TRBV29-1 to TRBJ2-7; 12 nucleotides agree with TRBD1. V shed 1 base, J shed 5 bases, and the junction held 3 bases outside the gene matches. From germline, CDR1 is SQVTM and CDR2 ANQGSEA. This CDR3 comprises 14 residues. The CDR3 sequence is CSVEGGQGANEQYF. CDR3 bases: TGCAGCGTTGAAGGGGGACAGGGGGCCAACGAGCAGTACTTC.

The chain joins TRBV6-6 to TRBJ2-5; 9 bases fit TRBD1. V lost 5 bases and J lost 4; bases outside the gene matches: 5. Germline CDR1 is MNHNY and CDR2 is SVGAGI (reference sequence). This CDR3 region has 14 residues. The CDR3 DNA reads TGTGCCAGCAGTAGACAGGGGGGAGGAGAGACCCAGTACTTC. Amino acids: CASSRQGGGETQYF.

The chain links TRBV7-6 to TRBJ2-7, with D perhaps matching TRBD2 (6 bases). This CDR3 contains 15 residues. The germline CDR1 and CDR2 sequences are SGHVS and FNYEAQ. The V end was cut by 1 base, the J end by 0 bases, with 10 bases between. CDR3 amino acids: CASSLEEGSSYEQYF. The CDR3 nucleotides are TGTGCCAGCAGCTTAGAGGAGGGAAGCTCCTACGAGCAGTACTTC. Full variable domain (remainder filled in from reference TRBV7-6 and TRBJ2-7): GAGVSQSPRYKVTKRGQDVALRCDPISGHVSLYWYRQALGQGPEFLTYFNYEAQQDKSGLPNDRFSAERPEGSISTLTIQRTEQRDSAMYRCASSLEEGSSYEQYFGPGTRLTVT.

Here the CDR3 reads CASSLEGFFRGQETQYF. For the CDR3, the DNA is TGTGCCAGCAGCTTAGAAGGGTTTTTTCGGGGTCAAGAGACCCAGTACTTC. The chain couples TRBV7-9 to TRBJ2-5; D is perhaps TRBD2 (5 bases). Trimming stripped 1 base from V and 2 bases from J, with 17 bases between. This CDR3 spans 17 amino acids. Germline CDR1 and CDR2: SEHNR and FQNEAQ (reference sequence).

This clone has just a few counts. The V call is TRBV5-1, the J call TRBJ1-1; D unresolved. CDR3 size: 16 residues. V was shortened by 4 bases and J by 5 bases, with 21 bases between the two germline ends. CDR1 and CDR2 (germline): SGHRS, YFSETQ. The CDR3 DNA reads as TGCGCCAGCAGCGATCAAGGGCCCGGTTGGTTAACTGAAGCTTTCTTT. It translates to CASSDQGPGWLTEAFF.